The sequence of this T cell receptor beta chain was determined in a study of T-cell memory formation after mild COVID-19. Germline V lookup: CDR1 SGHAT, CDR2 FQNNGV. The V end was cut by 4 bases, the J end by 2 bases, with 15 bases between. This CDR3 spans 16 amino acids. TCRdb used MiXCR to reprocess the 5' RACE reads, holding one entry per CDR3 protein. The data show about 450,000 distinct CDR3 sequences, with roughly a quarter seen just once and around 12% held by the top ten. The TCR originated in an adult woman who had mild COVID-19 (a few samples of this study predate the infection). Cell type and time point are not known. Sequenced sample: PBMCs or a T cell subset sorted from them (not recorded which). This chain uses TRBV11-2 with TRBJ2-1, with D perhaps being TRBD1 or TRBD2 (5 bases each). CDR3 sequence: CASSSRGRGTYNEQFF. CDR3 nucleotides: TGTGCCAGCAGCTCCCGGGGACGGGGAACCTACAATGAGCAGTTCTTC. The full variable domain, rest sourced from reference TRBV11-2 and TRBJ2-1, is EAGVAQSPRYKIIEKRQSVAFWCNPISGHATLYWYQQILGQGPKLLIQFQNNGVVDDSQLPKDRFSAERLKGVDSTLKIQPAKLEDSAVYLCASSSRGRGTYNEQFFGPGTRLTVL.